The 18 T cell receptor beta chains given below trace back to one sample, sequenced in a study of sequential checkpoint blockade in melanoma. Libraries were prepared by immunoSEQ multiplex PCR; TCRdb keeps only in-frame clonotypes and omits some of them. The table includes 12,000 or so clones, approximately 80% detected once. Indicated treatment: randomized to nivolumab then ipilimumab (arm A) or the reverse (arm B). The starting material was CD8+ T cells sorted from blood (inferred from file names), obtained from a patient given nivolumab and ipilimumab in sequence. The receptor set was obtained from a human donor with melanoma.

The chain carries TRBV5-1 and TRBJ2-3, with 12 bases fitting TRBD2. This CDR3 is 14 amino acids long. V shed 4 bases and J 7 bases; nucleotides not matched to a gene: 4. Germline V gene lookup returns CDR1 SGHRS and CDR2 YFSETQ. CDR3 DNA sequence: TGCGCCAGCAGCCTAGCGGGGGGGCAAAATACGCAGTATTTT. This sequence encodes CASSLAGGQNTQYF.

This clone was picked up a small number of times. V usage is TRBV27 and J usage is TRBJ2-1, with 9 nucleotides matching TRBD2. The CDR3 covers 16 residues. With 5 bases clipped from V and 4 bases from J, the junction kept 9 bases outside the gene matches. Germline V CDR1 and CDR2: MNHEY, SMNVEV (reference sequence). The DNA of the CDR3 is TGTGCCAGCAGTGGGGTTAGCGGGAGTCTGTACAATGAGCAGTTCTTC. Translating it yields CASSGVSGSLYNEQFF.

The chain joins TRBV4-1 to TRBJ2-7, with 8 bases lining up with TRBD2. The CDR3 sequence is 14 residues long. CDR1 and CDR2 from the germline V gene are MGHRA and YSYEKL. Germline trimming cut 3 bases from V and 6 bases from J; bases unmatched to any gene: 7. As DNA, the CDR3 is TGCGCCAGCAGCCACGGCGGGAGGCTCGCCGAGCAGTACTTC. It encodes CASSHGGRLAEQYF.

This chain links TRBV4-1 with TRBJ2-5, with unresolved D. The germline CDR1 and CDR2 sequences are MGHRA and YSYEKL. Trimming cost V 4 bases and J 2 bases, with 8 bases left between them. The length of the CDR3 is 13 residues. CDR3 in DNA: TGCGCCAGCAGCCTACTGCTGCAAGAGACCCAGTACTTC. Translation: CASSLLLQETQYF.

The V gene is TRBV6-1, the J gene TRBJ2-5; D not certain. Germline-derived CDR1 and CDR2 are MNHNS and SASEGT. V lost 4 bases, J lost 1 base, and 10 bases lay in between. This CDR3 spans 14 amino acids. The CDR3: CASSAFGPQETQYF. The CDR3 DNA follows: TGTGCCAGCAGTGCATTTGGCCCCCAAGAGACCCAGTACTTC.

This chain connects TRBV4-1 to TRBJ2-7; D not certain. The CDR3 is 13 amino acids. Germline loops: CDR1 MGHRA, CDR2 YSYEKL. V dropped 4 bases and J dropped 0 bases, with 7 bases sitting between them. The CDR3 coding sequence is TGCGCCAGCAGCCTAGATCACTCCTACGAGCAGTACTTC. Residues: CASSLDHSYEQYF.

V usage is TRBV29-1 and J usage is TRBJ1-1; D is perhaps TRBD1 (6 bases). The CDR3 runs to 13 residues. CDR1 and CDR2 (germline): SQVTM, ANQGSEA. V was clipped by 1 base and J by 11 bases, with 17 bases between them. The CDR3 DNA is TGCAGCGTTGAAGGGGTGGAAGGGGGGGCGGCTTTCTTT. It codes for CSVEGVEGGAAFF.

The chain carries TRBV9 and TRBJ1-3; D perhaps matches TRBD1 (5 bases). Trimming removed 3 bases at V and 0 bases at J, with 10 bases between. In germline, CDR1 is SGDLS, CDR2 YYNGEE. The CDR3 length is 15 residues. The CDR3 here is CASSGGGDSGNTIYF. The CDR3 nucleotides are TGTGCCAGCAGCGGCGGGGGGGACTCTGGAAACACCATATATTTT. The full variable domain, with the rest looked up from reference TRBV9 and TRBJ1-3, is DSGVTQTPKHLITATGQRVTLRCSPRSGDLSVYWYQQSLDQGLQFLIQYYNGEERAKGNILERFSAQQFPDLHSELNLSSLELGDSALYFCASSGGGDSGNTIYFGEGSWLTVV.

This clone showed up just a few times. The CDR3 DNA reads TGTGCCAGCAGCCCCGGTGTTGAGCAGTACTTC. This codes for CASSPGVEQYF. This chain links TRBV7-9 with TRBJ2-7; D uncertain. V was clipped by 5 bases and J by 7 bases, with 9 bases between them. This CDR3 spans 11 amino acids. Per the germline V gene, CDR1 is SEHNR and CDR2 is FQNEAQ (reference sequence).

The gene calls are TRBV9 and TRBJ2-1, with D maybe TRBD2 (6 bases). The V gene's germline CDR1 is SGDLS and CDR2 YYNGEE. The CDR3 has 16 amino acids. The germline V and J ends were trimmed by 4 bases and 4 bases, with 18 bases remaining between them. The CDR3 coding sequence is TGTGCCAGCAGCCCCAACATAGGACTAAAATACAATGAGCAGTTCTTC. The encoded protein is CASSPNIGLKYNEQFF.

As regards this clone: Sequence at one end of the junction differs from germline and may be a read error. Other DNA sequences from this sample encode an identical CDR3 as well. The chain carries TRBV19 and TRBJ2-1; TRBD2 matches at 8 bases. The CDR3 spans 16 residues. Germline CDR1 reads LNHDA; CDR2 reads SQIVND (reference sequence). In DNA form, the CDR3 reads TGTGCCAGTAGTATCTTAGCGGGAACCCCCTACAACGAGCAGTTCTTC. This sequence encodes CASSILAGTPYNEQFF.

The chain joins TRBV10-3 to TRBJ2-7; D is uncertain. The CDR3 is made up of 14 amino acids. In germline, CDR1 is ENHRY, CDR2 SYGVKD. V shed 2 bases and J shed 0 bases, with 8 bases lying between them. The CDR3 sequence is CAISEAGSSYEQYF. CDR3 DNA: TGTGCCATCAGTGAGGCCGGGTCCTCCTACGAGCAGTACTTC.

This clone was detected only once. V is TRBV20-1 and J is TRBJ2-7; no definite D call. Between the trimmed V and J ends, which lost 2 bases and 0 bases, there was a span of 2 bases. Per the germline V gene, CDR1 is DFQATT and CDR2 is SNEGSKA (reference sequence). There are 11 residues in the CDR3. Here the CDR3 reads CSARHSYEQYF. The CDR3 nucleotides read TGCAGTGCTAGACACTCCTACGAGCAGTACTTC.

The CDR3 here is CASSPRLAGYSTDTQYF. For the CDR3, the DNA is TGTGCCAGCAGCCCCCGACTAGCGGGATATAGCACAGATACGCAGTATTTT. This chain links TRBV7-9 with TRBJ2-3, with 11 bases lining up with TRBD2. This CDR3 comprises 17 residues. V trimming: 5 bases; J trimming: 0 bases; junction bases outside the gene matches: 7. Germline V gene lookup returns CDR1 SEHNR and CDR2 FQNEAQ (reference sequence).

The J gene is TRBJ2-7, the V gene TRBV5-1; tentative D call: TRBD1 (6 bases). V lost 4 bases, J lost 1 base, and 24 bases lay in between. Germline assignment: CDR1 SGHRS and CDR2 YFSETQ. The CDR3 runs to 18 residues. The CDR3 DNA sequence: TGCGCCAGCAGCCAGGGGTGGTTGACTTCCGAGTGGTCCTACGAGCAGTACTTC. Protein: CASSQGWLTSEWSYEQYF. The entire variable domain, with the rest obtained from reference TRBV5-1 and TRBJ2-7, is as follows: KAGVTQTPRYLIKTRGQQVTLSCSPISGHRSVSWYQQTPGQGLQFLFEYFSETQRNKGNFPGRFSGRQFSNSRSEMNVSTLELGDSALYLCASSQGWLTSEWSYEQYFGPGTRLTVT.

The chain is built from TRBV7-9 and TRBJ2-2; 7 bases align to TRBD2. The germline CDR1 and CDR2 sequences are SEHNR and FQNEAQ (reference sequence). This CDR3 has 16 residues. Losses at the gene ends were 3 bases for V and 0 bases for J; bases not matched to a gene: 4. CDR3 sequence reads: CASSFSGLANTGELFF. The CDR3, as DNA: TGTGCCAGCAGCTTTAGCGGGTTGGCGAACACCGGGGAGCTGTTTTTT. The full variable domain, its missing parts supplied by reference TRBV7-9 and TRBJ2-2, is DTGVSQNPRHKITKRGQNVTFRCDPISEHNRLYWYRQTLGQGPEFLTYFQNEAQLEKSRLLSDRFSAERPKGSFSTLEIQRTEQGDSAMYLCASSFSGLANTGELFFGEGSRLTVL.

Written as DNA, the CDR3 is TGTGCCAGCAGGGTACAGGGGAGTATGGATGGCTACACCTTC. It translates to CASRVQGSMDGYTF. V is TRBV27 and J is TRBJ1-2; 7 bases agree with TRBD1. The V gene end was trimmed by 6 bases and the J gene end by 6 bases; junction bases not matched to a gene: 10. CDR1 MNHEY and CDR2 SMNVEV come from the germline V gene (reference sequence). CDR3 length equals 14 residues.

This clone appeared a few times. The chain carries TRBV9 and TRBJ2-7, with 9 bases that match TRBD2. This CDR3 is built from 15 residues. Germline CDR1 is SGDLS and CDR2 is YYNGEE. V lost 2 bases and J lost 2; bases outside the gene matches: 5. This chain's CDR3 is CASSVYSGGTYEQYF. The CDR3 DNA is TGTGCCAGCAGCGTTTATAGCGGGGGAACCTACGAGCAGTACTTC.